The clone carrying this T cell receptor beta chain was counted between two and nine times. Its target is unknown. UMIs and sample barcodes were carried by the TCR alpha and TCR beta cDNA libraries that 5'RACE produced using constant-segment primers. TCRdb re-derived calls from the 5' RACE reads in MiXCR, one entry per CDR3 protein. The data hold over 500,000 distinct CDR3 sequences, with 17% observed a single time. V trimming: 4 bases; J trimming: 1 base; junction bases outside the gene matches: 3. The CDR3 loop spans 16 amino acids. The V gene's germline CDR1 is LGHNT and CDR2 FRNRAP. The sample comes from a study of T-cell memory formation after mild COVID-19. Notes on the study in general: Largely, contracting CD4+ clones fell within CM and EM, and contracting CD8+ clones within EMRA. Some responding clones appeared in pre-infection memory, suggesting cross-reactive memory joined.

The clonotype originates from an adult woman who had mild COVID-19 (a few samples of this study predate the infection). Cell type and time point are not known. The V gene is TRBV12-5, the J gene TRBJ2-5; 13 bases match TRBD2. Specimen: PBMCs or a T cell subset sorted from them (not recorded which). The CDR3 loop is CASGWGTSGVQETQYF. Written as DNA, the CDR3 is TGTGCTAGTGGTTGGGGGACTAGCGGGGTCCAAGAGACCCAGTACTTC.